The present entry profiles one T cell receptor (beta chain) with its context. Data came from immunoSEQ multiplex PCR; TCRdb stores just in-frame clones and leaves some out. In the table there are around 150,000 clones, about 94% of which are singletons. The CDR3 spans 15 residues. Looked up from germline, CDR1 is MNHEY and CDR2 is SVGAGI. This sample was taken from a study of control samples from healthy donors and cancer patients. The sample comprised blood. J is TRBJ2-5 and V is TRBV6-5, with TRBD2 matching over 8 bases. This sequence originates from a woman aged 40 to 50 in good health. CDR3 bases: TGTGGAGCAGGACACCTCGGACTAGCAGAAGAGACCCAGTACTTC. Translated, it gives CGAGHLGLAEETQYF.